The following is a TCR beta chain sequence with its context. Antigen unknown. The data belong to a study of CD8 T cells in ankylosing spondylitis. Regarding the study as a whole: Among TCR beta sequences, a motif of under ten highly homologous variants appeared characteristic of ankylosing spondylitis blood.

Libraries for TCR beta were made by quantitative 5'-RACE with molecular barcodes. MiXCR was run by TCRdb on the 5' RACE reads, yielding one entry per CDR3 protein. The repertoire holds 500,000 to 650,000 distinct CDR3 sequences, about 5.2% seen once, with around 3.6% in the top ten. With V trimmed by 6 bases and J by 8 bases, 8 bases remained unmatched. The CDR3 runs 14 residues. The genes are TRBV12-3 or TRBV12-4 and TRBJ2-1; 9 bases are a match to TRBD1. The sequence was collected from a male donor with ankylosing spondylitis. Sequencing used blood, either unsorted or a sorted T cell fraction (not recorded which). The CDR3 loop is CASSAGTGKHEQFF. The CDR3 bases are TGTGCCAGCAGCGCCGGGACAGGGAAACATGAGCAGTTCTTC.